These 30 T cell receptor beta chains share one sample of origin, sequenced in a study of siplizumab effects on memory and regulatory T cells. Measured with immunoSEQ multiplex PCR; TCRdb has only the in-frame clones, and not every one. The data show about 110,000 clones, with around 92% seen just once and about 0.7% held by the top ten. Specimen: Tregs sorted from blood. The receptors originated from a human donor in good health.

This chain uses TRBV19 with TRBJ1-1, with D perhaps matching TRBD1 (5 bases). This CDR3 region has 16 residues. From germline, CDR1 is LNHDA and CDR2 SQIVND (reference sequence). V was pared by 1 base and J by 4 bases, with 16 bases between. The DNA for the CDR3 is TGTGCCAGTAGTATAGTGGGCCAGGGTCCGCGCACTGAAGCTTTCTTT. As protein: CASSIVGQGPRTEAFF.

This chain links TRBV7-9 with TRBJ1-2; D uncertain. The length of the CDR3 is 12 residues. Deletions cut 5 bases from V and 8 bases from J, with 12 bases between. Germline V gene lookup returns CDR1 SEHNR and CDR2 FQNEAQ (reference sequence). The CDR3 bases are TGTGCCAGCAGCCCTGAAGCTGGGGGCTACACCTTC. Its translation is CASSPEAGGYTF.

The chain employs TRBV6-5 and TRBJ1-5; TRBD1 is a possible D gene (6 bases). This CDR3 is built from 14 residues. The V gene's germline CDR1 is MNHEY and CDR2 SVGAGI. Trimming shortened V by 6 bases and J by 2 bases, and 11 bases separated the two germline ends. In DNA, the CDR3 is TGTGCCAGCAGCACGGACAGACGCAATCAGCCCCAGCATTTT. Amino acids: CASSTDRRNQPQHF.

The chain employs TRBV6-5 and TRBJ2-7; D gene uncertain. The CDR3 runs to 15 residues. Germline V gene lookup returns CDR1 MNHEY and CDR2 SVGAGI. V lost 0 bases, J lost 0 bases, and 9 bases lay in between. CDR3 in amino acids: CASSYSRRNSYEQYF. CDR3 nucleotide sequence: TGTGCCAGCAGTTACTCGAGACGGAACTCCTACGAGCAGTACTTC.

The genes are TRBV5-4 and TRBJ2-3; 8 nucleotides agree with TRBD1. This CDR3 spans 14 amino acids. Germline V gives CDR1 SGHNT, CDR2 YYREEE (reference sequence). V was clipped by 2 bases and J by 2 bases; unmatched bases: 1. The CDR3, as DNA: TGTGCCAGCAGCTTACAGGGGGTCACAGATACGCAGTATTTT. It specifies CASSLQGVTDTQYF.

The chain recombines TRBV7-2 with TRBJ1-1; no firm D call. The CDR3 runs 13 residues. CDR1 SGHTA and CDR2 FQGNSA come from the germline V gene. V gave up 5 bases and J gave up 0 bases, with 7 bases separating them. The CDR3 protein is CASSPTLNTEAFF. In DNA, the CDR3 is TGTGCCAGCAGCCCGACACTGAACACTGAAGCTTTCTTT.

V and J are TRBV5-1 and TRBJ2-1, with D possibly matching TRBD1 (7 bases). V was trimmed by 4 bases and J by 9 bases, leaving 17 bases between them. There are 14 residues in the CDR3. From germline, CDR1 is SGHRS and CDR2 YFSETQ. CDR3 in DNA: TGCGCCAGCAGCGGCGCCCGACAGGGAGGTGAGCAGTTCTTC. Translating it yields CASSGARQGGEQFF.

The chain joins TRBV2 to TRBJ2-7; D not resolved. In germline, CDR1 is SNHLY, CDR2 FYNNEI. V shed 7 bases and J shed 2 bases, with 12 bases lying between them. CDR3 length equals 13 residues. The CDR3 region is CASTVLITYEQYF. CDR3 nucleotide sequence: TGTGCCAGCACCGTCCTGATAACCTACGAGCAGTACTTC.

The chain has TRBV12-5 and TRBJ1-2; 9 positions match TRBD1. V lost 5 bases to trimming and J lost 6 bases; unmatched junction nucleotides: 13. CDR3 length: 16 residues. Germline CDR1 LGHNT, CDR2 FRNRAP. CDR3 protein: CASGLPGQGLWDGYTF. The DNA of the CDR3 is TGTGCTAGTGGTCTTCCGGGACAGGGATTGTGGGATGGCTACACCTTC.

The rearrangement joins TRBV12-5 to TRBJ2-7; TRBD1 aligns across 10 bases. The J segment lost 2 bases and the V segment lost 2 bases, leaving 6 bases of the junction unmatched. Germline CDR1 is LGHNT and CDR2 is FRNRAP. The CDR3 has 16 residues. As DNA, the CDR3 is TGTGCTAGTGGTTTGCCATGGGACAGGGGCGCCTACGAGCAGTACTTC. The encoded protein is CASGLPWDRGAYEQYF.

The chain is built from TRBV10-3 and TRBJ1-5; D not resolved. The CDR3 is 14 amino acids. Germline V lookup: CDR1 ENHRY, CDR2 SYGVKD. Trimming removed 6 bases from V and 6 bases from J, with 15 bases in between. The CDR3 is CAISPSSGSQPQHF. The CDR3 nucleotides are TGTGCCATCAGCCCGTCGTCGGGCAGTCAGCCCCAGCATTTT.

The chain links TRBV7-9 to TRBJ2-3, with D possibly matching TRBD2 (6 bases). Looked up from germline, CDR1 is SEHNR and CDR2 is FQNEAQ (reference sequence). The CDR3 is 15 residues long. Between the trimmed V and J ends, which lost 1 base and 0 bases, there was a span of 8 bases. The CDR3 loop reads CASSLEGTSTDTQYF. As DNA, the CDR3 is TGTGCCAGCAGCTTAGAGGGGACTAGCACAGATACGCAGTATTTT.

DNA of the CDR3: TGTGCCAGCAGCCCCGGGACTCCAGTCGGCAATGAGCAGTTCTTC. This codes for CASSPGTPVGNEQFF. This chain links TRBV11-2 with TRBJ2-1, with D perhaps TRBD2 (6 bases). CDR1 is SGHAT and CDR2 is FQNNGV in the germline V gene. Trimming took off 5 bases at V and 6 bases at J, with 17 bases between the two ends. The length of the CDR3 is 15 residues.

The J gene is TRBJ2-7, the V gene TRBV5-4; 7 bases are a match to TRBD2. The trim removed 4 bases at V and 3 bases at J, leaving 10 bases unmatched. The CDR3 spans 15 residues. Germline loops: CDR1 SGHNT, CDR2 YYREEE (reference sequence). Here the CDR3 DNA reads TGTGCCAGCAGCGACGGGACTAACAATTTCTACGAGCAGTACTTC. This translates into CASSDGTNNFYEQYF.

V and J are TRBV7-2 and TRBJ2-5, with 14 positions matching TRBD2. The V gene end was trimmed by 4 bases and the J gene end by 1 base; junction bases not matched to a gene: 2. CDR1 is SGHTA, CDR2 FQGNSA, per germline. The CDR3 totals 16 residues. The CDR3 nucleotides read TGTGCCAGCAGCTCCGGACTAGCGGGGGGCCAAGAGACCCAGTACTTC. It yields the protein CASSSGLAGGQETQYF.

The chain recombines TRBV10-3 with TRBJ2-5; 7 bases align to TRBD1. This CDR3 spans 13 amino acids. Germline values: CDR1 ENHRY, CDR2 SYGVKD. V shed 5 bases, J shed 5 bases, and the junction held 5 bases outside the gene matches. The CDR3 DNA follows: TGTGCCATCAGTACAGGGGATCGGGAGACCCAGTACTTC. It yields the protein CAISTGDRETQYF.

The chain couples TRBV2 to TRBJ2-7, with 9 bases fitting TRBD1. Germline CDR1 reads SNHLY; CDR2 reads FYNNEI. This CDR3 region has 16 residues. The J segment lost 5 bases and the V segment lost 5 bases, leaving 13 bases of the junction unmatched. The DNA for the CDR3 is TGTGCCAGCAGTAAACAACGTGGGACAGGGATCGACGAGCAGTACTTC. Translating it yields CASSKQRGTGIDEQYF.

The gene calls are TRBV7-9 and TRBJ2-7; tentative D call: TRBD1 (5 bases). Germline CDR1 SEHNR, CDR2 FQNEAQ (reference sequence). The CDR3 loop spans 13 amino acids. V lost 1 base to trimming and J lost 13 bases, with 17 bases between them. The CDR3 bases are TGTGCCAGCAGCTTAGATATAGCACAGGCATCATACTTC. Protein: CASSLDIAQASYF.

The chain has TRBV7-9 and TRBJ1-5; 7 bases are shared with TRBD1. Trimming removed 1 base from V and 0 bases from J; junction bases left unmatched: 6. Germline CDR1 is SEHNR and CDR2 is FQNEAQ (reference sequence). The length of the CDR3 is 17 residues. The CDR3 coding sequence is TGTGCCAGCAGCTTAGGGACAGGAGTTAGTAGCAATCAGCCCCAGCATTTT. Its protein product is CASSLGTGVSSNQPQHF.

The chain employs TRBV6-5 and TRBJ2-2; D remains ambiguous. CDR1 is MNHEY and CDR2 is SVGAGI in the germline V gene. Trimming took off 1 base at V and 3 bases at J, with 3 bases between the two ends. The CDR3 is made up of 13 amino acids. The CDR3, as DNA: TGTGCCAGCAGTTACTATGACACCGGGGAGCTGTTTTTT. It yields the protein CASSYYDTGELFF.

The rearrangement uses TRBV4-1 and TRBJ2-5, with 11 bases lining up with TRBD2. Germline V gives CDR1 MGHRA, CDR2 YSYEKL. This CDR3 has 18 residues. The junction had 6 bases not matched to a gene; V was cut back by 0 bases and J by 0 bases. The chain's CDR3 is CASSQDALAGDYQETQYF. The CDR3 DNA sequence: TGCGCCAGCAGCCAAGATGCACTAGCGGGAGACTACCAAGAGACCCAGTACTTC.

V gene TRBV5-8 combines with J gene TRBJ1-5, with 8 bases identical to TRBD1. The V gene end was trimmed by 0 bases and the J gene end by 4 bases; junction bases not matched to a gene: 12. This CDR3 region has 18 residues. CDR1 and CDR2 from the germline V gene are SGHTS and YDEGEE. Here the CDR3 DNA reads TGTGCCAGCAGCTTGGGGGTCCTACAGGGGGATGGGAATCAGCCCCAGCATTTT. Protein sequence: CASSLGVLQGDGNQPQHF.

This rearrangement joins TRBV30 to TRBJ1-2, with D possibly matching TRBD1 (5 bases). V lost 7 bases, J lost 0 bases, and 9 bases lay in between. The CDR3 extends over 12 amino acids. Germline V gene sequence: CDR1 GTSNPN, CDR2 SVGIG (reference sequence). The CDR3 nucleotides read TGTGCCTCCTTCAGGGCTAACTATGGCTACACCTTC. Its protein is CASFRANYGYTF.

The chain employs TRBV13 and TRBJ2-5, with D possibly being TRBD2 (6 bases). Trimming cost V 5 bases and J 2 bases, with 15 bases left between them. The CDR3 covers 15 residues. Germline V gene data show CDR1 as PRHDT and CDR2 as FYEKMQ (reference sequence). The CDR3 is CASSGQRTIQETQYF. CDR3 nucleotides: TGTGCCAGCAGCGGGCAAAGGACTATACAAGAGACCCAGTACTTC.

This clone was found once. This rearrangement joins TRBV12-5 to TRBJ1-1; TRBD1 matches at 9 bases. V was pared by 6 bases and J by 1 base, with 9 bases of the junction left unmatched. The CDR3 totals 16 residues. Germline V gene lookup returns CDR1 LGHNT and CDR2 FRNRAP. The CDR3 coding sequence is TGTGCTAGTGGCCTCGGGACAGGGAACAGGAACACTGAAGCTTTCTTT. It encodes CASGLGTGNRNTEAFF.

This clone was observed once. The V and J genes are TRBV5-1 and TRBJ1-2; tentatively, D is TRBD1 (5 bases). The germline CDR1 and CDR2 sequences are SGHRS and YFSETQ. The length of the CDR3 is 11 residues. The V and J ends lost 5 bases and 9 bases respectively, with 11 bases between them. CDR3 sequence reads: CASRVGESYTF. In nucleotides, the CDR3 is TGCGCCAGCAGAGTGGGGGAAAGCTACACCTTC.

CDR3 coding DNA: TGTGCCAGCAGTTTAGTGGGGGGGGAACAGCCCCAGCATTTT. Amino acid sequence: CASSLVGGEQPQHF. J is TRBJ1-5 and V is TRBV28, with a possible D match to TRBD1 (5 bases). V dropped 2 bases and J dropped 7 bases, with 12 bases sitting between them. Germline values: CDR1 MDHEN, CDR2 SYDVKM. The length of the CDR3 is 14 residues.

The gene calls are TRBV5-5 and TRBJ1-2, with 8 positions matching TRBD1. The CDR3 consists of 15 residues. The V gene end was trimmed by 0 bases and the J gene end by 3 bases; junction bases not matched to a gene: 4. Germline V gene sequence: CDR1 SGHKS, CDR2 YYEKEE (reference sequence). CDR3 nucleotide sequence: TGTGCCAGCAGCTTGGGGACAGGGACCTACTATGGCTACACCTTC. This translates into CASSLGTGTYYGYTF.

The V call is TRBV11-2, the J call TRBJ2-7; D is undetermined. This CDR3 is 14 amino acids long. Per the germline V gene, CDR1 is SGHAT and CDR2 is FQNNGV. V lost 7 bases, J lost 5 bases, and 18 bases lay in between. CDR3 sequence reads: CASTYGPKGHEQYF. The DNA for the CDR3 is TGTGCCAGCACCTACGGGCCTAAGGGCCACGAGCAGTACTTC.

This chain links TRBV6-1 with TRBJ2-7; no definite D call. The germline V gene has CDR1 MNHNS and CDR2 SASEGT. CDR3 size: 11 residues. Trimming pared 8 bases from V and 3 bases from J, leaving 8 bases between. The CDR3 sequence is CASSNSYEQYF. The CDR3 bases are TGTGCCAGCTCGAACAGCTACGAGCAGTACTTC.